This TCR beta chain was obtained from a study of radiotherapy plus CTLA-4 blockade in lung cancer. The CDR3 spans 15 residues. CDR1 SGHRS and CDR2 YFSETQ come from the germline V gene. Trimming removed 4 bases from V and 0 bases from J, with 13 bases in between. TCRdb keeps only in-frame clones here, not all; method: immunoSEQ multiplex PCR. Of under 110,000 clones in the sample, roughly 84% are singletons; the top ten hold under 3%. The source is a human donor with non-small cell lung cancer that progressed on radiotherapy plus ipilimumab. Some clones in this sample may be carry-over from other donors' samples. The sequencing used peripheral blood, collected from a patient treated with radiotherapy plus ipilimumab. This rearrangement joins TRBV5-1 to TRBJ1-2; D ambiguous. CDR3 in amino acids: CASSNRVSANYGYTF. CDR3 in DNA: TGCGCCAGCAGCAATAGGGTATCAGCTAACTATGGCTACACCTTC.